This is a list of T cell receptor beta chains from one sample in a study of T cells in Graves' hyperthyroidism and ophthalmopathy. TCRdb re-called the multiplex PCR reads with MiXCR, one entry per CDR3 protein. The table shows about 270,000 distinct CDR3 sequences, with less than 30% occurring only once. The specimen was blood. These receptors originate from a man aged 35-49 years with Graves' hyperthyroidism that later progressed to Graves' ophthalmopathy. Each CDR3 is given with its conserved first and last residue. A D gene is named only where the DNA matches it firmly. Only part of the rows carry a size: once, few, many, or a class if the clone is expanded.

>.|TRBJ1-1|many|18|TRBV4-1
CASSQEDLSDSQHTEAFF
TGCGCCAGCAGCCAAGAAGACCTCTCGGACAGTCAACACACTGAAGCTTTCTTT
>.|TRBJ1-1|many|13|TRBV5-1
CASSGRGGTEAFF
TGCGCCAGCAGCGGTCGGGGGGGGACTGAAGCTTTCTTT
>.|TRBJ2-5|once|15|TRBV20-1
CSARDPRRSQETQYF
TGCAGTGCTAGAGATCCCCGGAGATCCCAAGAGACCCAGTACTTC
>TRBD1|TRBJ2-7|.|12|TRBV6-1
CAIAGTGKEQYF
TGTGCCATCGCCGGGACAGGGAAGGAGCAGTACTTC
>.|TRBJ2-7|.|17|TRBV6-1
CASTRSQRAGSSYEQYF
TGTGCCAGCACGCGGTCCCAAAGGGCGGGCAGCTCCTACGAGCAGTACTTC
>.|TRBJ1-1|.|13|TRBV6-5
CASSYSGSRGAFF
TGTGCCAGCAGTTACTCTGGGAGCCGGGGTGCTTTCTTT
>TRBD2|TRBJ2-7|many|18|TRBV6-2/TRBV6-3
CAGSYPNPRLAGSYEQYF
TGTGCCGGCAGTTACCCCAACCCTCGACTAGCGGGGTCCTACGAGCAGTACTTC
>TRBD1|TRBJ2-7|.|13|TRBV30
CAWSRTGDHEQYF
TGTGCCTGGAGCAGGACAGGGGACCACGAGCAGTACTTC
>.|TRBJ1-5|many|15|TRBV19
CASRLRVGSNQPQHF
TGTGCCAGTAGACTGAGGGTGGGGAGCAATCAGCCCCAGCATTTT
>.|TRBJ2-2|many|14|TRBV6-4
CASSDVGGVGELFF
TGTGCCAGCAGTGATGTGGGGGGCGTCGGGGAGCTGTTTTTT
>TRBD1|TRBJ1-5|many|13|TRBV24-1
CATRDRPNQPQHF
TGTGCCACCAGGGACAGGCCGAATCAGCCCCAGCATTTT
>.|TRBJ1-1|many|14|TRBV12-3/TRBV12-4
CASSSDSLYTEAFF
TGTGCCAGCAGTTCCGACAGCCTTTACACTGAAGCTTTCTTT
>.|TRBJ1-2|.|15|TRBV7-2
CASSHHSRQVYGYTF
TGTGCCAGCAGCCACCACTCAAGACAGGTCTATGGCTACACCTTC
>.|TRBJ2-7|.|14|TRBV12-3/TRBV12-4
CASISPTGTHEQYF
TGTGCCAGCATCTCCCCCACTGGGACCCACGAGCAGTACTTC
>.|TRBJ1-1|many|15|TRBV13
CASSLWGMLNTEAFF
TGTGCCAGCAGCTTATGGGGAATGCTTAACACTGAAGCTTTCTTT
>.|TRBJ2-7|few|13|TRBV28
CASSYLGRGEQYF
TGTGCCAGCAGTTACCTTGGCAGAGGGGAGCAGTACTTC
>.|TRBJ1-2|few|15|TRBV6-5
CASSYGHRINYGYTF
TGTGCCAGCAGTTACGGGCACAGGATCAACTATGGCTACACCTTC
>TRBD1|TRBJ2-7|once|15|TRBV20-1
CSAVNPGQGSYEQYF
TGCAGTGCTGTCAATCCGGGACAGGGATCCTACGAGCAGTACTTC
>TRBD1|TRBJ2-2|once|15|TRBV6-1
CASSEGTGITGELFF
TGTGCCAGCAGTGAAGGGACAGGGATCACCGGGGAGCTGTTTTTT
>.|TRBJ1-3|many|14|TRBV6-5
CASKTGLSGNTIYF
TGTGCCAGCAAAACAGGGCTCTCTGGAAACACCATATATTTT
>.|TRBJ1-5|many|16|TRBV11-1
CASSSELGGAGQPQHF
TGTGCCAGCAGTTCGGAATTGGGGGGCGCGGGGCAGCCCCAGCATTTT
>.|TRBJ1-5|many|16|TRBV19
CASNRAGVYSNQPQHF
TGTGCCAGTAACCGGGCGGGCGTATATAGCAATCAGCCCCAGCATTTT
>.|TRBJ1-2|many|12|TRBV12-3/TRBV12-4
CASSSWGGGYTF
TGTGCCAGCAGTTCATGGGGAGGGGGCTACACCTTC
>.|TRBJ1-2|many|13|TRBV20-1
CSARDLQNYGYTF
TGCAGTGCTAGAGATCTGCAAAACTATGGCTACACCTTC
>.|TRBJ2-5|.|14|TRBV4-1
CASSLSQRQETQYF
TGCGCCAGCAGCCTGAGTCAGCGCCAAGAGACCCAGTACTTC
>TRBD1|TRBJ1-1|many|14|TRBV18
CASSPDRDAGGAFF
TGTGCCAGCTCACCGGACAGGGACGCTGGGGGGGCTTTCTTT
>.|TRBJ2-2|few|14|TRBV9
CASSVQDYTGELFF
TGTGCCAGCAGCGTCCAGGACTACACCGGGGAGCTGTTTTTT
>TRBD1|TRBJ2-2|many|15|TRBV12-3/TRBV12-4
CASSSGQGGTGELFF
TGTGCCAGCAGCTCTGGACAGGGAGGCACCGGGGAGCTGTTTTTT
>.|TRBJ1-5|once|13|TRBV6-1
CASSEGVDQPQHF
TGTGCCAGCAGTGAAGGGGTGGATCAGCCCCAGCATTTT
>.|TRBJ2-5|few|13|TRBV7-2
CASSSGGWETQYF
TGTGCCAGCAGCTCTGGGGGGTGGGAGACCCAGTACTTC
>.|TRBJ1-5|many|13|TRBV6-5
CASRQISNQPQHF
TGTGCCAGCAGACAGATTAGCAATCAGCCCCAGCATTTT
>.|TRBJ2-5|many|11|TRBV28
CASSPSVTQYF
TGTGCCAGCAGTCCCTCCGTTACCCAGTACTTC
>.|TRBJ2-4|.|18|TRBV12-3/TRBV12-4
CASSLSGFGEAAKNIQYF
TGTGCCAGCAGTTTAAGCGGGTTCGGGGAAGCAGCCAAAAACATTCAGTACTTC
>TRBD2|TRBJ2-7|.|16|TRBV6-2/TRBV6-3
CASSYFGTSGINEQYF
TGTGCCAGCAGTTACTTTGGGACTAGCGGGATTAACGAGCAGTACTTC
>.|TRBJ2-7|many|14|TRBV20-1
CSARGPGRAYEQYF
TGCAGTGCTAGAGGCCCCGGCAGGGCCTACGAGCAGTACTTC
>TRBD1|TRBJ1-6|many|16|TRBV6-5
CASSYSIRQGNSPLHF
TGTGCCAGCAGTTACTCTATCAGACAGGGGAATTCACCCCTCCACTTT
>.|TRBJ1-1|many|14|TRBV10-3
CAIDRPQPNTEAFF
TGTGCCATCGACAGGCCTCAGCCGAACACTGAAGCTTTCTTT
>.|TRBJ2-6|many|13|TRBV30
CAWSNTGANVLTF
TGTGCCTGGAGCAATACAGGGGCCAACGTCCTGACTTTC
>.|TRBJ2-5|many|18|TRBV6-1
CASSEDNYLIPPQETQYF
TGTGCCAGCAGTGAAGATAACTATCTGATTCCCCCACAAGAGACCCAGTACTTC
>.|TRBJ1-5|many|13|TRBV20-1
CSALIQGNQPQHF
TGCAGTGCCCTAATTCAGGGCAATCAGCCCCAGCATTTT
>TRBD1|TRBJ1-1|.|14|TRBV12-3/TRBV12-4
CASSFVTGGTEAFF
TGTGCCAGCAGTTTCGTCACAGGGGGCACTGAAGCTTTCTTT
>.|TRBJ2-4|.|15|TRBV28
CASSPLRLAKNIQYF
TGTGCCAGCAGTCCCCTTCGCCTAGCCAAAAACATTCAGTACTTC
>.|TRBJ1-2|.|10|TRBV6-1
CATGLGGYTF
TGTGCCACCGGTTTGGGGGGCTACACCTTC
>TRBD1|TRBJ1-6|.|14|TRBV6-1
CASNGGQDNSPLHF
TGTGCCAGCAACGGAGGACAGGATAATTCACCCCTCCACTTT
>.|TRBJ2-7|many|13|TRBV11-1
CASSFLLDSEQYF
TGTGCCAGCAGCTTTCTACTCGATTCCGAGCAGTACTTC
>TRBD2|TRBJ2-7|.|14|TRBV27
CASSLSGTSGSVYF
TGTGCCAGCAGTTTAAGTGGTACTAGCGGGAGTGTGTACTTC
>.|TRBJ2-2|many|15|TRBV2
CASTGPGPNTGELFF
TGTGCCAGCACCGGACCGGGACCGAACACCGGGGAGCTGTTTTTT
>.|TRBJ1-2|many|12|TRBV19
CASRNINYGYTF
TGTGCCAGTAGAAACATTAACTATGGCTACACCTTC
>.|TRBJ1-1|many|13|TRBV29-1
CSVTRGSYTEAFF
TGCAGCGTCACCCGAGGGAGTTACACTGAAGCTTTCTTT
>.|TRBJ2-7|.|15|TRBV2
CASSGSADIPYEQYF
TGTGCCAGCAGTGGGTCAGCGGACATCCCCTACGAGCAGTACTTC
>.|TRBJ1-1|many|17|TRBV12-3/TRBV12-4
CASKPWGAGEVNTEAFF
TGTGCCAGCAAACCGTGGGGTGCAGGGGAGGTGAACACTGAAGCTTTCTTT
>.|TRBJ1-5|.|17|TRBV6-2/TRBV6-3
CASSFQTTGTSNQPQHF
TGTGCCAGCAGTTTTCAAACGACGGGGACCAGCAATCAGCCCCAGCATTTT
>TRBD2|TRBJ2-7|many|18|TRBV14
CASSQMLLAGSSSYEQYF
TGTGCCAGCAGCCAAATGCTACTAGCGGGATCGAGCTCCTACGAGCAGTACTTC